This TCR beta chain appears in the sequencing data of a study of blood T cell repertoires in COVID-19. Background on the study: The cDNA or gDNA used as material had been derived from T cells, B-cell-depleted T cells, or PBMCs.

Authors' methods: Amplification with reference gene primers provided the estimates of nucleated cell counts. The assay was immunoSEQ multiplex PCR, and TCRdb's table has in-frame clones only and misses some. That table is the source of V, J and clone size, and D and trimming were worked out from the DNA. The sample yields hundreds of thousands of clones, more than 70% seen once. Losses at the gene ends were 0 bases for V and 8 bases for J; bases not matched to a gene: 3. CDR1 and CDR2 (germline): SGHRS, YFSETQ. The CDR3 consists of 13 residues. The sequenced material came from peripheral blood. The receptor comes from a woman in her twenties or thirties who had recovered from COVID-19. The V call is TRBV5-1, the J call TRBJ1-1; 8 bases fit TRBD1. The CDR3 region is CASSLDGQGEAFF. The CDR3 DNA reads TGCGCCAGCAGCTTGGACGGACAGGGCGAAGCTTTCTTT. Variable domain in full (rest from reference TRBV5-1 and TRBJ1-1): KAGVTQTPRYLIKTRGQQVTLSCSPISGHRSVSWYQQTPGQGLQFLFEYFSETQRNKGNFPGRFSGRQFSNSRSEMNVSTLELGDSALYLCASSLDGQGEAFFGQGTRLTVV.